The 11 T cell receptor beta chains given below trace back to one sample, sequenced in a study of beta chain features in type 1 diabetes. All of the isolated RNA was reverse transcribed, so expressed TCRB transcripts were sequenced. The assay was immunoSEQ multiplex PCR, and TCRdb's table has in-frame clones only and misses some. The sample consists of about 350,000 clones, around 19% of them appearing once. Material for sequencing was naive CD4+ T cells from blood. These receptors were taken from a woman younger than 30 in good health.

The V and J genes are TRBV9 and TRBJ2-1; possible D gene TRBD2, 5 bases. V dropped 3 bases and J dropped 12 bases, with 22 bases sitting between them. The CDR3 is made up of 15 amino acids. Per germline, CDR1 SGDLS and CDR2 YYNGEE. The CDR3 nucleotides read TGTGCCAGCAGCGAGGGCGGACTTCCGATCACGGGGCAGTTCTTC. Translated: CASSEGGLPITGQFF.

V usage is TRBV6-5 and J usage is TRBJ2-7; the D gene is possibly TRBD2 (5 bases). Between the trimmed V and J ends, which lost 6 bases and 0 bases, there was a span of 12 bases. This CDR3 has 14 residues. CDR1 and CDR2 (germline): MNHEY, SVGAGI. The DNA of the CDR3 is TGTGCCAGCAGCCCATTAGGGAGCTCCTACGAGCAGTACTTC. Its protein product is CASSPLGSSYEQYF.

This clone has more than one count but fewer than ten. This chain joins TRBV11-2 and TRBJ2-7; 7 nucleotides agree with TRBD2. Per germline, CDR1 SGHAT and CDR2 FQNNGV. This CDR3 comprises 15 residues. V was clipped by 6 bases and J by 2 bases; unmatched bases: 10. The CDR3, as DNA: TGTGCCAGCAGATACCCGGGTCGGGGGGCCTACGAGCAGTACTTC. Encoded protein: CASRYPGRGAYEQYF.

The chain employs TRBV18 and TRBJ2-7, with a possible D match to TRBD2 (5 bases). The V gene's germline CDR1 is KGHSH and CDR2 LQKENI. V was shortened by 3 bases and J by 11 bases, with 17 bases between the two germline ends. The CDR3 consists of 13 residues. The CDR3 DNA reads as TGTGCCAGCTCACCGGCGGACGAACTAGAGGAGTACTTC. Protein sequence: CASSPADELEEYF. The full variable domain, completed using reference TRBV18 and TRBJ2-7, is NAGVMQNPRHLVRRRGQEARLRCSPMKGHSHVYWYRQLPEEGLKFMVYLQKENIIDESGMPKERFSAEFPKEGPSILRIQQVVRGDSAAYFCASSPADELEEYFGPGTRLTVT.

This clone appeared many times. CDR3 sequence reads: CATSRADRSLYF. CDR3 sequence (DNA): TGTGCCACCAGCAGAGCCGACAGGTCTTTGTACTTC. This rearrangement joins TRBV15 to TRBJ2-4, with D possibly TRBD1 on 6 matching bases. Germline loops: CDR1 LNHNV, CDR2 YYDKDF (reference sequence). V was clipped by 1 base and J by 15 bases, with 13 bases between them. This CDR3 region has 12 residues.

The gene calls are TRBV5-1 and TRBJ2-4; 9 bases are a match to TRBD1. V shed 4 bases and J 7 bases; nucleotides not matched to a gene: 6. Looked up from germline, CDR1 is SGHRS and CDR2 is YFSETQ. The CDR3 extends over 14 amino acids. The CDR3 here is CASSLTGGGNIQYF. The CDR3 DNA reads as TGCGCCAGCAGCCTGACAGGGGGAGGGAACATTCAGTACTTC.

This chain connects TRBV7-9 to TRBJ2-1; no clear D. Trimming took 7 bases from V and 0 from J, leaving 10 bases between them. The CDR3 is 14 amino acids. Germline CDR1 reads SEHNR; CDR2 reads FQNEAQ (reference sequence). The CDR3 nucleotides read TGTGCCAGCATGCGAGCGTCCTCCTACAATGAGCAGTTCTTC. Protein: CASMRASSYNEQFF. The full variable domain, completed using reference TRBV7-9 and TRBJ2-1, is DTGVSQNPRHKITKRGQNVTFRCDPISEHNRLYWYRQTLGQGPEFLTYFQNEAQLEKSRLLSDRFSAERPKGSFSTLEIQRTEQGDSAMYLCASMRASSYNEQFFGPGTRLTVL.

This clone was seen more than once but under ten times. This chain connects TRBV30 to TRBJ1-2, with 7 bases aligning to TRBD1. The ends lost 4 bases at V and 0 bases at J; junction bases unmatched: 5. The CDR3 length is 14 residues. The germline V gene encodes CDR1 GTSNPN and CDR2 SVGIG (reference sequence). The CDR3 sequence is CAWIPGQTNYGYTF. In DNA, the CDR3 is TGTGCCTGGATACCGGGACAGACTAACTATGGCTACACCTTC.

This clone was counted between two and nine times. The V call is TRBV7-3, the J call TRBJ1-6; D possibly corresponds to TRBD1 (6 bases). The V and J ends lost 4 bases and 8 bases respectively, with 12 bases between them. The CDR3 has 14 residues. Germline CDR1 is SGHTA and CDR2 is FQGTGA. The CDR3: CASSYSPGDSPLHF. CDR3 sequence (DNA): TGTGCCAGCAGCTACTCCCCAGGGGATTCACCCCTCCACTTT.

V is TRBV29-1 and J is TRBJ1-1, with 9 bases matching TRBD1. The length of the CDR3 is 13 residues. V was pared by 6 bases and J by 5 bases, with 7 bases of the junction left unmatched. The germline V gene has CDR1 SQVTM and CDR2 ANQGSEA. The CDR3 nucleotides read TGCAGCGTCGCCCGACAGGGGGGGACTGAAGCTTTCTTT. The encoded protein is CSVARQGGTEAFF.

CDR3: CASSHRDRVTEAFF. CDR3 nucleotide sequence: TGTGCCAGCAGCCACCGGGACAGGGTGACTGAAGCTTTCTTT. The rearrangement links TRBV6-6 to TRBJ1-1; the match to TRBD1 covers 9 bases. Germline CDR1 reads MNHNY; CDR2 reads SVGAGI (reference sequence). V was clipped by 6 bases and J by 5 bases; unmatched bases: 7. This CDR3 is built from 14 residues.